This TCR beta chain was documented in a study of regulatory T cells in long-lasting Graves disease. Study observations and caveats: Persistent patients had a count of shared public clonotypes (around 2,700) that exceeded that of new patients (around 960). Limited sample numbers may have lowered accuracy. Examination was confined to peripheral blood, excluding thyroid tissue. Gene preferences differed: TRBV28, TRBJ1-2, TRBJ2-5 in persistent cases.

Libraries of TCR beta came from iRepertoire HTBI primers plus Arm-PCR of CDR3 regions. TCRdb re-called the multiplex PCR reads through MiXCR, storing one row per CDR3 protein. The repertoire holds approximately 300,000 distinct CDR3 sequences, with 18% as singletons. This clonotype was recorded at least ten times. Its specificity is not known. Looked up from germline, CDR1 is SEHNR and CDR2 is FQNEAQ (reference sequence). The V end lost 1 base, the J end lost 0 bases, and 9 bases lay between the germline ends. The CDR3 extends over 15 amino acids. Time point described: newly diagnosed GD, antithyroid drugs for less than 3 months. PBMC RNA was the source of the TCR library.

The input for sequencing was peripheral blood mononuclear cells (PBMCs), taken at new diagnosis, from a patient treated with antithyroid drugs. This TCR derives from a female donor with Graves disease. This chain connects TRBV7-9 to TRBJ1-2; unclear D gene. The CDR3 DNA reads as TGTGCCAGCAGCTTAGAGGCAGGAGCTAACTATGGCTACACCTTC. It translates to CASSLEAGANYGYTF.